This TCR beta chain was sequenced for a study of response to subunit inactivated influenza vaccine. The study's findings and limits: Authors suggested few new T cells are recruited by each seasonal influenza vaccination.

This clonotype came up many times. The antigen is unknown. CDR1 is DFQATT and CDR2 is SNEGSKA in the germline V gene (reference sequence). The CDR3 covers 11 residues. Trimming removed 3 bases at V and 4 bases at J, with 4 bases between. One entry per CDR3 protein, called by TCRdb with MiXCR from the RT-PCR reads. The table shows hundreds of thousands of distinct CDR3 sequences, with around 8% occurring only once. This receptor was taken from a man in his fifties or sixties who received an inactivated influenza vaccine. Sequencing was performed on PBMCs from blood, taken less than 30 months after vaccination. The rearrangement links TRBV20-1 to TRBJ2-1; no reliable D call. CDR3 bases: TGCAGTGCTAGTCCTTACAATGAGCAGTTCTTC. Amino acid sequence: CSASPYNEQFF.